Listed below are T cell receptor beta chains from one sample, sequenced in a study of memory CD4+ T cells and cytomegalovirus serostatus. This table comes from immunoSEQ multiplex PCR, and its TCRdb copy is limited to in-frame clones, with some not included. The sample consists of some 67,000 clones, roughly 76% of them appearing once. The sequenced sample consisted of memory CD4+ T cells from blood. The receptor source for this set is an adult in good health and CMV-seropositive. The CDR3 runs from the conserved cysteine through the conserved F or W. A D gene is named only where the DNA matches it firmly. For some rows the clone size is stated as once, few or many, or as a class when expanded; others skip it.

V gene	clone size	J gene	D gene	CDR3 protein	CDR3 DNA
TRBV7-8	NA	TRBJ1-1	TRBD1	CASSLGQGAGPNTEAFF	TGTGCCAGCAGCTTAGGACAGGGGGCAGGCCCGAACACTGAAGCTTTCTTT
TRBV7-9	NA	TRBJ2-3	TRBD1	CASSLVSQGATDTQYF	TGTGCCAGCAGCTTAGTGTCTCAGGGGGCGACGGATACGCAGTATTTT
TRBV6-1	NA	TRBJ2-2	NA	CASSVVDGELFF	TGTGCCAGCAGTGTGGTGGACGGGGAGCTGTTTTTT
TRBV6-5	many	TRBJ1-6	NA	CASSYVRNSPLHF	TGTGCCAGCAGTTACGTAAGAAATTCACCCCTCCACTTT
TRBV10-2	NA	TRBJ2-1	NA	CASSDRALDNEQFF	TGCGCCAGCAGTGACAGGGCCCTTGACAATGAGCAGTTCTTC
TRBV5-1	NA	TRBJ2-6	NA	CASSLVADSTNVLTF	TGCGCCAGCAGCTTGGTGGCAGACTCAACCAACGTCCTGACTTTC
TRBV6-5	few	TRBJ2-7	TRBD2	CASSLSGSTYEQYF	TGTGCCAGCAGTCTCAGCGGGAGTACGTACGAGCAGTACTTC
TRBV5-6	NA	TRBJ2-7	NA	CASGGRGVSYEQYF	TGTGCCAGCGGGGGCAGGGGGGTCTCCTACGAGCAGTACTTC
TRBV2	NA	TRBJ2-1	NA	CASSVGGYNEQFF	TGTGCCAGCAGTGTTGGGGGTTACAATGAGCAGTTCTTC
TRBV11-2	NA	TRBJ1-2	NA	CASSLSQDYGYTF	TGTGCCAGCAGCTTATCACAGGACTATGGCTACACCTTC
TRBV5-1	NA	TRBJ2-7	TRBD2	CASTPGTSEGSEQYF	TGCGCCAGCACCCCTGGGACTAGCGAAGGGAGCGAGCAGTACTTC
TRBV5-3	few	TRBJ2-7	NA	CARSLDSSPGYEQYF	TGTGCCAGAAGCTTGGACAGCAGCCCTGGCTACGAGCAGTACTTC
TRBV27	NA	TRBJ2-1	TRBD2	CASSLAGGRINEQFF	TGTGCCAGCAGTTTAGCGGGGGGGCGGATCAATGAGCAGTTCTTC
TRBV30	NA	TRBJ2-4	TRBD2	CAWSVLISGRKYF	TGTGCCTGGAGTGTACTAATCAGCGGGAGGAAGTACTTC
TRBV7-2	NA	TRBJ1-4	NA	CASSSQGNTNEKLFF	TGTGCCAGCAGCTCTCAGGGTAACACTAATGAAAAACTGTTTTTT
TRBV19	once	TRBJ1-3	NA	CASSMNQVISGNTIYF	TGTGCCAGTAGTATGAATCAGGTGATCTCTGGAAACACCATATATTTT
TRBV6-5	NA	TRBJ1-1	NA	CASSYGTAMNTEAFF	TGTGCCAGCAGTTACGGGACGGCGATGAACACTGAAGCTTTCTTT
TRBV4-1	many	TRBJ1-5	TRBD1	CASSQVPRQGADQPQHF	TGCGCCAGCAGCCAAGTCCCCAGACAGGGGGCGGATCAGCCCCAGCATTTT
TRBV6-9	NA	TRBJ2-5	NA	CAREQGSKETQYF	TGTGCCAGGGAACAGGGCAGCAAAGAGACCCAGTACTTC
TRBV19	NA	TRBJ1-4	NA	CASSISTHQKGKLFF	TGTGCCAGTAGTATCTCGACCCACCAAAAGGGAAAACTGTTTTTT
TRBV27	NA	TRBJ2-2	NA	CASSGLATGELFF	TGTGCCAGTTCGGGACTGGCTACCGGGGAGCTGTTTTTT
TRBV7-2	NA	TRBJ2-5	NA	CASSLYRDTGTQYF	TGTGCCAGCAGCTTATACCGGGACACCGGGACCCAGTACTTC
TRBV19	NA	TRBJ1-2	TRBD1	CASRLTGTGTNYGYTF	TGTGCCAGTAGATTGACCGGGACAGGGACTAACTATGGCTACACCTTC
TRBV7-8	once	TRBJ2-7	NA	CASSSAGPGAYYEQYF	TGTGCCAGCAGCTCAGCGGGGCCAGGGGCCTATTACGAGCAGTACTTC
TRBV30	few	TRBJ2-1	NA	CAWKPLGYNEQFF	TGTGCCTGGAAGCCCCTCGGGTACAATGAGCAGTTCTTC
TRBV9	NA	TRBJ2-1	TRBD2	CASSVGASGSRNEQFF	TGTGCCAGCAGCGTAGGAGCTAGCGGGAGTAGGAATGAGCAGTTCTTC
TRBV6-1	NA	TRBJ1-2	NA	CASSEGDPSGYTF	TGTGCCAGCTCCGAAGGGGACCCCTCTGGCTACACCTTC
TRBV7-2	NA	TRBJ2-3	NA	CASSWERVPSTDTQYF	TGTGCCAGCAGCTGGGAGCGGGTCCCTAGCACAGATACGCAGTATTTT
TRBV2	NA	TRBJ2-5	NA	CASRAAEAVETQYF	TGTGCCAGCAGGGCTGCGGAGGCCGTGGAGACCCAGTACTTC